These 2 T cell receptor beta chains were sequenced from one sample in a study of blood T cell repertoires in COVID-19. Profiling relied on immunoSEQ multiplex PCR, and the TCRdb table lists in-frame clones only, not all of them. The table records about 270,000 clones, approximately 84% of them present only once. The source material was peripheral blood. The origin of the receptors is a human donor with COVID-19, enrolled during active disease. The donor label of this sample is uncertain.

This sequence joins TRBV7-3 and TRBJ2-3, with D possibly matching TRBD2 (5 bases). Trimming took off 5 bases at V and 6 bases at J, with 12 bases between the two ends. Germline CDR1 reads SGHTA; CDR2 reads FQGTGA. CDR3 size: 13 residues. The CDR3 DNA follows: TGTGCCAGCAGCCCACGGACTGAGGATACGCAGTATTTT. It yields the protein CASSPRTEDTQYF. Full variable domain (remainder filled in from reference TRBV7-3 and TRBJ2-3): GAGVSQTPSNKVTEKGKYVELRCDPISGHTALYWYRQSLGQGPEFLIYFQGTGAADDSGLPNDRFFAVRPEGSVSTLKIQRTERGDSAVYLCASSPRTEDTQYFGPGTRLTVL.

Many counts were recorded for this clone. The V and J genes are TRBV5-8 and TRBJ1-1, with 10 bases lining up with TRBD1. Trimming took 1 base from V and 6 from J; bases not matched to a gene: 6. CDR3 size: 15 residues. The V gene's germline CDR1 is SGHTS and CDR2 YDEGEE. The CDR3: CASSLLTGGAAEAFF. CDR3 nucleotide sequence: TGTGCCAGCAGCTTGTTGACAGGGGGCGCCGCTGAAGCTTTCTTT.